Detailed here is one TCR beta chain. What it recognizes is unknown. The method was immunoSEQ multiplex PCR; TCRdb's version includes in-frame clones alone and lacks a portion of them. The sample carries around 240,000 clones, approximately 65% recorded once. This specimen comes from a study of shared clonotypes between healthy human individuals. For the study at large: The study used three CD4 naive, three CD4 memory, two CD8 naive and one CD8 memory plate per donor. Study-wide results and limits: Generally, estimated richness proved larger in naive subsets than it did in memory subsets.

The CDR3 covers 16 residues. Germline V gene lookup returns CDR1 MDHEN and CDR2 SYDVKM. V shed 5 bases and J shed 6 bases, with 20 bases lying between them. The V and J genes are TRBV28 and TRBJ1-5, with D unresolved. The sequencing input was memory CD4+ T cells sorted from blood. As for subset: CD45RA-negative fraction. The TCR was taken from a man aged 30 to 45 in good health. This chain's CDR3 is CASSPFLGMALQPQHF. CDR3 in DNA: TGTGCCAGCAGTCCCTTCCTGGGAATGGCGCTTCAGCCCCAGCATTTT. The full variable domain, its missing parts supplied by reference TRBV28 and TRBJ1-5, is DVKVTQSSRYLVKRTGEKVFLECVQDMDHENMFWYRQDPGLGLRLIYFSYDVKMKEKGDIPEGYSVSREKKERFSLILESASTNQTSMYLCASSPFLGMALQPQHFGDGTRLSIL.